This TCR beta chain appears in the sequencing data of a study of blood T cell repertoires in COVID-19. TCRdb's copy holds only in-frame clones and misses some; the assay was immunoSEQ multiplex PCR. There are roughly 180,000 clones in the sample; about four fifths occur only once, and roughly 11% lies in the top ten. V lost 2 bases to trimming and J lost 5 bases, with 7 bases between them. This CDR3 contains 12 residues. The germline gives CDR1 MNHEY, CDR2 SVGAGI. Sample: peripheral blood. The chain couples TRBV6-5 to TRBJ2-7; D unresolved. The sequence came from a woman aged 40 to 50 with COVID-19, enrolled during active disease. This CDR3 is CASSYGGNEQYF. The DNA of the CDR3 is TGTGCCAGCAGTTACGGCGGTAACGAGCAGTACTTC.